This passage covers 12 T cell receptor beta chains from one sample sequenced in a study of blood T cells in healthy people across ages. A J-beta primer mix and a sample-barcoded 5' primer were used in a second PCR of about 6 to 12 cycles. TCRdb reprocessed the 5' RACE reads via MiXCR and lists one record per CDR3 protein. This sample has some 800,000 distinct CDR3 sequences, with roughly 44% found just once. The sequenced sample consisted of blood. These receptors all come from a man between 60 and 75 years old in good health.

This clonotype was observed a few times. V and J are TRBV4-3 and TRBJ2-1, with 9 positions matching TRBD1. This CDR3 region has 18 residues. V trimming: 4 bases; J trimming: 5 bases; junction bases outside the gene matches: 15. Germline lookup yields CDR1 LGHNA and CDR2 YSLEER. CDR3 protein: CASSPFQPGTGIDNEQFF. As DNA, the CDR3 is TGCGCCAGCAGCCCCTTTCAACCGGGGACAGGGATCGACAATGAGCAGTTCTTC.

Concerning this clonotype itself: The junction differs from germline at one of its ends, possibly a read error. V is TRBV28 and J is TRBJ2-4, with D perhaps assigned TRBD1 or TRBD2 (5 bases each). The J call could be wrong; TRBJ2-7 is a better fit for the DNA end. Germline V CDR1 and CDR2: MDHEN, SYDVKM. This CDR3 has 13 residues. The CDR3 region has the DNA TGTTCCAGCAAGGGACCGCTAAAGTACGAGCAGTACTTC. It is translated as CSSKGPLKYEQYF.

The chain has TRBV25-1 and TRBJ1-1; D unresolved. V lost 7 bases and J lost 6, with 21 bases in between. Germline lookup yields CDR1 MGHDK and CDR2 SYGVNS. The CDR3 consists of 15 residues. DNA for the CDR3: TGTGCCAGCAAACTCATTCAAGCGGGGTTACCTGAAGCTTTCTTT. Its protein product is CASKLIQAGLPEAFF.

This clonotype was detected only a few times. The genes are TRBV5-6 and TRBJ2-5, with a possible D match to TRBD2 (6 bases). The ends were cut back, 4 bases at V and 11 bases at J, with 15 bases in the middle. CDR3 size: 12 residues. The germline CDR1 and CDR2 sequences are SGHDT and YYEEEE. Here the CDR3 reads CASSRTQEGQYF. As DNA, the CDR3 is TGTGCCAGCAGCCGGACCCAGGAGGGGCAGTACTTC.

Here the CDR3 reads CSVRASRGTSGDPVNEQFF. CDR3 in DNA: TGCAGTGTTAGGGCCAGCCGGGGGACCAGCGGGGACCCGGTAAATGAGCAGTTCTTC. This sequence joins TRBV20-1 and TRBJ2-1; TRBD2 matches 7 bases. Trimming cost V 7 bases and J 7 bases; bases outside gene matches: 28. This CDR3 is built from 19 residues. Germline V gene data show CDR1 as DFQATT and CDR2 as SNEGSKA (reference sequence).

In its sample, this clonotype was seen a few times. The chain carries TRBV5-1 and TRBJ2-7; 8 bases are a match to TRBD1. CDR1 is SGHRS and CDR2 is YFSETQ in the germline V gene. The junction had 4 bases not matched to a gene; V was cut back by 0 bases and J by 5 bases. This CDR3 region has 14 residues. As DNA, the CDR3 is TGCGCCAGCAGCTTGGGCCGACAGGGGAACGAGCAGTACTTC. Its translation is CASSLGRQGNEQYF.

The chain uses TRBV20-1 and TRBJ2-7; TRBD2 matches at 9 bases. Trimming at V came to 3 bases and at J to 0 bases, leaving 9 bases not matched to a gene. Germline loops: CDR1 DFQATT, CDR2 SNEGSKA (reference sequence). This CDR3 contains 16 residues. The CDR3 nucleotides read TGCAGTGCTAGCCCGGGACTAGCCGGGAGCTCCTACGAGCAGTACTTC. Translated: CSASPGLAGSSYEQYF.

As concerns this clonotype: Being one base from a much bigger clone, this may be a read error. This chain links TRBV15 with TRBJ2-1; the D gene is possibly TRBD1 (5 bases). Looked up from germline, CDR1 is LNHNV and CDR2 is YYDKDF (reference sequence). This CDR3 has 19 residues. The chain's CDR3 is CATIRGVGRQLFSYNEQFF. The CDR3 DNA is TGTGCCACCATCAGAGGAGTGGGGCGACAGCTTTTCTCCTACAATGAGCAGTTCTTC.

The chain is built from TRBV14 and TRBJ1-4; D remains unclear. The germline V gene encodes CDR1 SGHDN and CDR2 FVKESK. CDR3 length: 15 residues. Trimming removed 4 bases from V and 8 bases from J, with 17 bases in between. CDR3 sequence (DNA): TGTGCCAGCAGCCCCCAATCGGGAGTCAGAGAAAAACTGTTTTTT. It yields the protein CASSPQSGVREKLFF.

The chain joins TRBV7-9 to TRBJ2-6; D is perhaps TRBD1 (7 bases). CDR3 size: 15 residues. Trimming cost V 5 bases and J 3 bases, with 11 bases left between them. Germline V gene sequence: CDR1 SEHNR, CDR2 FQNEAQ (reference sequence). The CDR3 here is CASSDRDFGANVLTF. The CDR3 nucleotides read TGTGCCAGCAGCGACAGGGACTTTGGGGCCAACGTCCTGACTTTC. The full variable domain, rest sourced from reference TRBV7-9 and TRBJ2-6, is DTGVSQNPRHKITKRGQNVTFRCDPISEHNRLYWYRQTLGQGPEFLTYFQNEAQLEKSRLLSDRFSAERPKGSFSTLEIQRTEQGDSAMYLCASSDRDFGANVLTFGAGSRLTVL.

This chain uses TRBV18 with TRBJ1-4, with D uncertain. Trimming cost V 0 bases and J 7 bases, with 15 bases left between them. CDR1 is KGHSH and CDR2 is LQKENI in the germline V gene. The CDR3 runs 16 residues. CDR3 loop: CASSPPGIGVSEKLFF. The CDR3 DNA is TGTGCCAGCTCACCACCAGGGATCGGAGTGTCTGAAAAACTGTTTTTT. Variable domain in full (rest from reference TRBV18 and TRBJ1-4): NAGVMQNPRHLVRRRGQEARLRCSPMKGHSHVYWYRQLPEEGLKFMVYLQKENIIDESGMPKERFSAEFPKEGPSILRIQQVVRGDSAAYFCASSPPGIGVSEKLFFGSGTQLSVL.

V gene TRBV30 combines with J gene TRBJ2-3; 9 bases agree with TRBD1. The CDR3 length is 15 residues. The V gene's germline CDR1 is GTSNPN and CDR2 SVGIG (reference sequence). V gave up 1 base and J gave up 7 bases; unmatched junction bases: 9. CDR3 sequence reads: CAWSGDRGYVHTQYF. In nucleotides, the CDR3 is TGTGCCTGGAGTGGAGACAGGGGGTACGTGCATACGCAGTATTTT.